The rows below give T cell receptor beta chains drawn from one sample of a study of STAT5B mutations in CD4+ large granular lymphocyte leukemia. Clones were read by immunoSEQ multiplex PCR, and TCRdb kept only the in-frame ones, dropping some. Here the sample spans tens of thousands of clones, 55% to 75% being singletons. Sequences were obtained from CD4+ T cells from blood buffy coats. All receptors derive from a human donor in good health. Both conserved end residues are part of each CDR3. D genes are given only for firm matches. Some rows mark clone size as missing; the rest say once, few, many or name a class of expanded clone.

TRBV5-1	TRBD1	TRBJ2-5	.	TGCGCCAGCAGCTCGCTGGAACAGGGGGCTGGAGAGACCCAGTACTTC	CASSSLEQGAGETQYF
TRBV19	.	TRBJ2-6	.	TGTGCCACCCGAGGGGGGAACTCTGGGGCCAACGTCCTGACTTTC	CATRGGNSGANVLTF
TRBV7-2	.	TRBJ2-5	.	TGTGCCAGCAGCTTAGGGCCGGGGGAGACCCAGTACTTC	CASSLGPGETQYF
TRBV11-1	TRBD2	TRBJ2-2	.	TGTGCCAGCAAACGACATAGCGGGGGTAACACCGGGGAGCTGTTTTTT	CASKRHSGGNTGELFF
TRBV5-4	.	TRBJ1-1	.	TGTGCCAGCAGCTTGGCGTTCATGAACACTGAAGCTTTCTTT	CASSLAFMNTEAFF
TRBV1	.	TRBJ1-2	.	TGCACCAGCAGTCCTGTGCGAAAGACCTATGGCTACACCTTC	CTSSPVRKTYGYTF
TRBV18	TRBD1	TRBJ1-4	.	TGTGCCAGCTCACCCCCGGGACAGGCAAATGAAAAACTGTTTTTT	CASSPPGQANEKLFF
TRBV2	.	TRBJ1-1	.	TGTGCCAGCTCCCCGGGGCGGTCGGGGTTTGCAGTTCGGGACACTGAAGCTTTCTTT	CASSPGRSGFAVRDTEAFF
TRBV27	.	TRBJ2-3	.	TGTGCCAGCAGTTTCGGGGGGCTCAACACAGATACGCAGTATTTT	CASSFGGLNTDTQYF
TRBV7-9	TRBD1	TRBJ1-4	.	TGTGCCAGCAGCCTGACAGGGGGGGATGAAAAACTGTTTTTT	CASSLTGGDEKLFF
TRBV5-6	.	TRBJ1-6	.	TGTGCCAGCAGCGTAGACAGGAGTAATTCACCCCTCCACTTT	CASSVDRSNSPLHF
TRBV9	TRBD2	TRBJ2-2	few	TGTGCCAGCAGCCCCCTACTCGGACTAGCGGGGGCCCAGGGAATCGGGGAGCTGTTTTTT	CASSPLLGLAGAQGIGELFF
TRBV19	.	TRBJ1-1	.	TGTGCCACAACGACTGGCACTGAAGCTTTCTTT	CATTTGTEAFF
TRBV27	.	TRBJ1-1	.	TGTGCCAGCAGTTTTGAGGGAGGCTACACTGAAGCTTTCTTT	CASSFEGGYTEAFF
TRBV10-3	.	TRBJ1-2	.	TGTGCCACCCGAGAGGGCGTAGCTAACTATGGCTACACCTTC	CATREGVANYGYTF
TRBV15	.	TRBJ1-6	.	TGTGCCACCAGCAGAGGGCCGGTCCGTGATTCACCCCTCCACTTT	CATSRGPVRDSPLHF
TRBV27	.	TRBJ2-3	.	TGTGCCAGCAATTTTCAGCCAGGGGATACGCAGTATTTT	CASNFQPGDTQYF
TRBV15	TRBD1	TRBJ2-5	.	TGTGCCACCAGCAGAGGGGACAGGGGAATAATCGAGACCCAGTACTTC	CATSRGDRGIIETQYF
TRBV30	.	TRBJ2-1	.	TGTGCCTGGGACCCAGCGAGAGGTCACAACTCCTACAATGAGCAGTTCTTC	CAWDPARGHNSYNEQFF
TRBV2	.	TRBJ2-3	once	TGTGCCAGCAGGCTAGACATCACAGATACGCAGTATTTT	CASRLDITDTQYF
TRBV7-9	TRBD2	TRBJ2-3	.	TGTGCCAGCAGCTTAGGGTTAGCGGGGGGGGCAGATACGCAGTATTTT	CASSLGLAGGADTQYF
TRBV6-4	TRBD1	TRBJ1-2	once	TGTGCCAGCAGCCCCGGGACAGGGGGTAACTATGGCTACACCTTC	CASSPGTGGNYGYTF
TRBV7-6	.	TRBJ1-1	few	TGTGCCAGCAGCCCCTTGTGGGGGGACACTGAAGCTTTCTTT	CASSPLWGDTEAFF
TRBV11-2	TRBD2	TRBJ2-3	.	TGTGCCAGCAGCTTAGCACTAGCGGGGGTAGGGGATACGCAGTATTTT	CASSLALAGVGDTQYF
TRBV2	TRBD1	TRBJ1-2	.	TGTGCCAGCAGTGAAGGGACAAGGGGGCGAGGCTACACCTTC	CASSEGTRGRGYTF
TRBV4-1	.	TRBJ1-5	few	TGCGCCAGCAGCCAAGATGGCGGGATCGGGAACCAGCCCCAGCATTTT	CASSQDGGIGNQPQHF
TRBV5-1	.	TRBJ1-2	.	TGCGCCAGCAGCTTGGAGGGCGGGGTATCTAACTATGGCTACACCTTC	CASSLEGGVSNYGYTF